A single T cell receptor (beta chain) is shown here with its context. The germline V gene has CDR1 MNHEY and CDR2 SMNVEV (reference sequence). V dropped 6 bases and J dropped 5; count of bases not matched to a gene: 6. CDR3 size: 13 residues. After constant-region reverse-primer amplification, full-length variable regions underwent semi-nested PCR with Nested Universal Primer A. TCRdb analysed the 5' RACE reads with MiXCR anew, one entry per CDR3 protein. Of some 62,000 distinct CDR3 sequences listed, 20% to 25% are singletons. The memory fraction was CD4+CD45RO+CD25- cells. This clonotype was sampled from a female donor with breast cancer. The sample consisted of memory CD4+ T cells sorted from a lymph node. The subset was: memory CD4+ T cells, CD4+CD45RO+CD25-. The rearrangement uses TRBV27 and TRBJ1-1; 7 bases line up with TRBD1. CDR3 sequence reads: CASSPGTETEAFF. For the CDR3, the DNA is TGTGCCAGCAGCCCCGGGACAGAAACTGAAGCTTTCTTT.